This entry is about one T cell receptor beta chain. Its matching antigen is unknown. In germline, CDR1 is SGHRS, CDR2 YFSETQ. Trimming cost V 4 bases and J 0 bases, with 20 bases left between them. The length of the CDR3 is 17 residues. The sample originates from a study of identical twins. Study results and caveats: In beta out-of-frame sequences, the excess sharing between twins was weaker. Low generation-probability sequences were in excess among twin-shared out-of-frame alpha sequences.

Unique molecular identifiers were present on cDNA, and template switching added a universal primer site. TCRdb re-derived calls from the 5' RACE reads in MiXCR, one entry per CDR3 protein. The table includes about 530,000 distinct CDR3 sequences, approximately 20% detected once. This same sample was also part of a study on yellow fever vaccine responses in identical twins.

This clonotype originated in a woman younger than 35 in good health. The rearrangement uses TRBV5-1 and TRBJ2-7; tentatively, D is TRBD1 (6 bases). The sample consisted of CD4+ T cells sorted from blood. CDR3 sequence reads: CASSRRGLGGISYEQYF. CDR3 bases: TGCGCCAGCAGCCGAAGGGGGTTAGGAGGCATCTCCTACGAGCAGTACTTC.